These 2 T cell receptor beta chains came from one sample sequenced in a study of stem cell transplantation in POMP-related autoinflammatory disease. TCRdb keeps only in-frame clones here, not all; method: immunoSEQ multiplex PCR. The sample lists some 26,000 clones, roughly 80% occurring once. The sequences come from CD4+ T cells from PBMCs, collected before stem cell transplantation. Receptor source: a human donor with POMP-related autoinflammation and immune dysregulation (PRAID).

This clone was found once. The gene calls are TRBV10-3 and TRBJ2-1; D not resolved. The CDR3 loop spans 14 amino acids. CDR1 ENHRY and CDR2 SYGVKD come from the germline V gene. V was trimmed by 8 bases and J by 5 bases, leaving 16 bases between them. The CDR3 sequence is CAIRGERSHNEQFF. In DNA form, the CDR3 reads TGTGCCATCCGTGGAGAGCGTAGCCACAATGAGCAGTTCTTC.

The J gene is TRBJ2-1, the V gene TRBV19; no firm D call. CDR1 is LNHDA and CDR2 is SQIVND in the germline V gene (reference sequence). CDR3 length: 17 residues. Trimming cost V 2 bases and J 4 bases, with 18 bases left between them. The DNA of the CDR3 is TGTGCCAGTAGTATATCGGGCGGTCTAAGGTTTTACAATGAGCAGTTCTTC. Translated, it gives CASSISGGLRFYNEQFF.